This T cell receptor beta chain was identified in a study of T cells after yellow fever vaccination. Study summary: Any fraction with a low cell number was prepared using SMART-Seq v4 Ultra Low Input. Study findings and constraints: The study noted that FACS-sorted repertoires could contain abundant clonotypes contaminating from the bulk population. The study re-detected most primary-vaccination clones after the booster (approximately 97% CD4, approximately 88% CD8).

Production of TCR cDNA was by 5'RACE template switching, which also added a universal primer site and UMIs. One entry per CDR3 protein results from TCRdb running MiXCR on the 5' RACE reads. The data hold around 320,000 distinct CDR3 sequences, with around 4.5% observed a single time. CDR3 length equals 15 residues. V was clipped by 4 bases and J by 3 bases; unmatched bases: 6. Germline lookup yields CDR1 KGHSH and CDR2 LQKENI. There are many counts of this clonotype. Its cognate antigen is unknown. The clonotype was recovered from a man aged 18 to 29 who received the YFV17D yellow fever vaccine. The chain couples TRBV18 to TRBJ2-5, with TRBD1 matching over 9 bases. Source: PBMCs, taken 15 days after the yellow fever booster vaccination. The CDR3 here is CASSRRTGEEETQYF. CDR3 in DNA: TGTGCCAGCTCACGTCGGACAGGGGAGGAAGAGACCCAGTACTTC.